Below, 9 T cell receptor beta chains from the same sample are listed, as sequenced in a study of chemoradiotherapy in HPV16-positive cancers. Profiling relied on immunoSEQ multiplex PCR, and the TCRdb table lists in-frame clones only, not all of them. The sample lists roughly 1,300 clones, around 82% occurring once. Sample: tumor tissue, taken from a patient who underwent chemoradiotherapy. Source of these receptors: a human donor with HPV-associated anogenital cancer.

This chain joins TRBV7-3 and TRBJ1-6; 8 bases are shared with TRBD1. This CDR3 has 15 amino acids. Looked up from germline, CDR1 is SGHTA and CDR2 is FQGTGA. V lost 0 bases and J lost 9; bases outside the gene matches: 4. For the CDR3, the DNA is TGTGCCAGCAGCTTAACGCCAGGGGGCGGTTCACCCCTCCACTTT. It translates to CASSLTPGGGSPLHF.

The chain uses TRBV5-1 and TRBJ2-1; D is undetermined. Germline CDR1 is SGHRS and CDR2 is YFSETQ. The CDR3 runs 14 residues. The ends were cut back, 5 bases at V and 1 base at J, with 10 bases in the middle. DNA of the CDR3: TGCGCCAGCAGTCCTGGTGGTTCCTACAATGAGCAGTTCTTC. It yields the protein CASSPGGSYNEQFF.

The chain uses TRBV6-1 and TRBJ2-1, with 7 bases that match TRBD2. V shed 3 bases, J shed 5 bases, and the junction held 1 base outside the gene matches. The CDR3 length is 13 residues. The V gene's germline CDR1 is MNHNS and CDR2 SASEGT. CDR3 sequence reads: CASSERENNEQFF. CDR3 in DNA: TGTGCCAGCAGTGAGCGGGAGAACAATGAGCAGTTCTTC.

The chain couples TRBV13 to TRBJ2-7, with TRBD2 identical over 9 bases. Germline CDR1 PRHDT, CDR2 FYEKMQ (reference sequence). V lost 2 bases and J lost 6; bases outside the gene matches: 11. This CDR3 spans 16 amino acids. This chain's CDR3 is CASSLNFGLAGVEQYF. In DNA form, the CDR3 reads TGTGCCAGCAGCTTAAATTTCGGTTTAGCGGGGGTCGAGCAGTACTTC.

The chain has TRBV18 and TRBJ2-1; 9 bases map to TRBD2. Germline V gives CDR1 KGHSH, CDR2 LQKENI. The V and J ends lost 3 bases and 6 bases, in that order; junction bases with no gene match: 9. This CDR3 has 16 amino acids. This chain's CDR3 is CASSPPGTSSLNEQFF. The CDR3 DNA reads TGTGCCAGCTCACCCCCCGGGACTAGCTCCCTCAATGAGCAGTTCTTC.

The genes are TRBV4-2 and TRBJ1-3, with D unresolved. CDR3 length: 15 residues. Between the trimmed V and J ends, which lost 0 bases and 3 bases, there was a span of 9 bases. Germline lookup yields CDR1 LGHNA and CDR2 YNFKEQ. Here the CDR3 reads CASSQDRGVGNTIYF. The CDR3 nucleotides read TGTGCCAGCAGCCAAGATCGTGGGGTTGGAAACACCATATATTTT.

V is TRBV5-4 and J is TRBJ2-3; TRBD2 aligns across 8 bases. V dropped 3 bases and J dropped 4; count of bases not matched to a gene: 10. Germline V gene data show CDR1 as SGHNT and CDR2 as YYREEE (reference sequence). This CDR3 contains 16 residues. CDR3 sequence (DNA): TGTGCCAGCAGCTCTAAGCGGGAGCGGTACGCAGATACGCAGTATTTT. It encodes CASSSKRERYADTQYF.

J is TRBJ2-7 and V is TRBV28, with 14 bases identical to TRBD2. The length of the CDR3 is 17 residues. Germline assignment: CDR1 MDHEN and CDR2 SYDVKM. Trimming cost V 6 bases and J 2 bases; bases outside gene matches: 9. The CDR3 DNA reads TGTGCCAGCAGAACCGGGACTAGCGGGAGCCCGCCCTACGAGCAGTACTTC. Protein: CASRTGTSGSPPYEQYF. Variable domain in full (rest from reference TRBV28 and TRBJ2-7): DVKVTQSSRYLVKRTGEKVFLECVQDMDHENMFWYRQDPGLGLRLIYFSYDVKMKEKGDIPEGYSVSREKKERFSLILESASTNQTSMYLCASRTGTSGSPPYEQYFGPGTRLTVT.

J is TRBJ2-3 and V is TRBV5-4; D perhaps matches TRBD1 (5 bases). The CDR3 is 15 residues long. V was shortened by 0 bases and J by 2 bases, with 10 bases between the two germline ends. Germline loops: CDR1 SGHNT, CDR2 YYREEE (reference sequence). The CDR3, as DNA: TGTGCCAGCAGCTTGGACAGGTTTAACACAGATACGCAGTATTTT. It codes for CASSLDRFNTDTQYF.